This T cell receptor beta chain was found in a study of shared clonotypes between healthy human individuals. Between the trimmed V and J ends, which lost 4 bases and 5 bases, there was a span of 14 bases. This CDR3 is 13 amino acids long. Germline CDR1 reads SQVTM; CDR2 reads ANQGSEA. Measured with immunoSEQ multiplex PCR; TCRdb has only the in-frame clones, and not every one. The sample yields roughly 770,000 clones, around 96% seen once. Cells designated naive CD8 were CD45RO-negative and were positively selected for CCR7, with terminally differentiated effector memory CD45RA+ cells excluded. The chain is built from TRBV29-1 and TRBJ2-5; possibly TRBD1 or TRBD2 for D (5 bases each). Material: naive CD8+ T cells sorted from blood. The TCR was taken from a man in his thirties or forties in good health. CDR3 coding DNA: TGCAGCGTTGTGAGGGTGGGGCGGGAGACCCAGTACTTC. It is translated as CSVVRVGRETQYF. Together with reference TRBV29-1 and TRBJ2-5, the CDR3 gives the full variable domain: SAVISQKPSRDICQRGTSLTIQCQVDSQVTMMFWYRQQPGQSLTLIATANQGSEATYESGFVIDKFPISRPNLTFSTLTVSNMSPEDSSIYLCSVVRVGRETQYFGPGTRLLVL.